Here is one T cell receptor (beta chain) with its context. The CDR3 is 15 amino acids. CDR1 is MGHRA and CDR2 is YSYEKL in the germline V gene. Trimming removed 0 bases at V and 0 bases at J, with 8 bases between. This sample was taken from a study of T cell changes during pregnancy in multiple sclerosis. Profiled with immunoSEQ multiplex PCR; TCRdb holds only in-frame clones, not every one. Among about 110,000 clones listed, approximately 90% were seen once. The sequenced sample was peripheral blood, obtained after pregnancy. The receptor was isolated from a female donor with multiple sclerosis, enrolled in a pregnancy study. This chain joins TRBV4-1 and TRBJ1-2; maybe TRBD1 (6 bases). CDR3: CASSQDRGANYGYTF. The CDR3 DNA reads as TGCGCCAGCAGCCAAGACAGGGGAGCTAACTATGGCTACACCTTC.